This T cell receptor (beta chain) appears in the sequencing data of a study of response to subunit inactivated influenza vaccine. TCRdb used MiXCR to reprocess the RT-PCR reads, holding one entry per CDR3 protein. The table lists over 400,000 distinct CDR3 sequences, 9.5% to 12% of them singletons, with 12% in the top ten. This CDR3 is 13 amino acids long. V was trimmed by 11 bases and J by 2 bases, leaving 16 bases between them. Germline V gives CDR1 ENHRY, CDR2 SYGVKD. Study results and caveats: There was a suggestion from the authors that each seasonal influenza vaccination recruits few new T cells.

A remark on this clonotype: As yet, its antigen is unknown.

The chain uses TRBV10-3 and TRBJ2-7, with D possibly being TRBD1 or TRBD2 (5 bases each). The TCR comes from a man aged 50 or older who received an inactivated influenza vaccine. The starting material was PBMCs from blood, obtained more than 35 days after vaccination. The CDR3 reads CAASDGDPYEQYF. The CDR3, as DNA: TGTGCCGCCAGTGACGGGGACCCCTACGAGCAGTACTTC.